The following is a T cell receptor beta chain sequence with its context. The antigen is undetermined. This entry comes from a study of graft-versus-host responses after intestinal transplantation. Study context: Recipients obtained multivisceral, liver-intestinal, or isolated intestinal transplants.

General study findings and limits: Allografts of patients with graft-donor T cell macrochimerism showed high graft-versus-host to host-versus-graft clone ratios.

Clones were read by immunoSEQ multiplex PCR, and TCRdb kept only the in-frame ones, dropping some. The top ten clones hold around 1.1% of a sample with 70,000 to 95,000 clones, approximately 92% of them seen once. Germline lookup yields CDR1 SQVTM and CDR2 ANQGSEA. V gave up 7 bases and J gave up 6 bases, with 26 bases separating them. This CDR3 contains 16 residues. The sample in question was unstimulated CD8+ T cells sorted from spleen or lymph node cells, obtained before transplant. This chain links TRBV29-1 with TRBJ2-3; tentative D call: TRBD2 (7 bases). This sequence was found in a human donor who was the organ donor for an intestinal transplant. The CDR3 reads CSATGGRSEFLDTQYF. The CDR3 nucleotides are TGCAGCGCTACCGGGGGGCGTAGTGAGTTTCTGGATACGCAGTATTTT.